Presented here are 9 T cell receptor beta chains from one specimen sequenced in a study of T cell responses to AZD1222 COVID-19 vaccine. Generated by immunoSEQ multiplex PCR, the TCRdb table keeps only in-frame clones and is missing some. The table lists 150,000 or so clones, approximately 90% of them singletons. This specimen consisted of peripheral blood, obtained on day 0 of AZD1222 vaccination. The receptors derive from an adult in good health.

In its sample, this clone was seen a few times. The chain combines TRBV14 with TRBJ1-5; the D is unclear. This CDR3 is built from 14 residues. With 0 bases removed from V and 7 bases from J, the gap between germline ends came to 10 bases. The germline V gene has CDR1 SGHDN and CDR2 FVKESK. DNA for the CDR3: TGTGCCAGCAGCCAAGATCGGCCTTTACAGCCCCAGCATTTT. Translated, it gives CASSQDRPLQPQHF.

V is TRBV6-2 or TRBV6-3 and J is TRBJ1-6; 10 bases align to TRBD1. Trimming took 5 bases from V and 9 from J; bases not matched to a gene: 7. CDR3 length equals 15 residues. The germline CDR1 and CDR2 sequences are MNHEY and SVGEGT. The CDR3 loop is CASSTRTGGVSPLHF. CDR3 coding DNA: TGTGCCAGCAGTACGAGGACAGGGGGAGTTTCACCCCTCCACTTT.

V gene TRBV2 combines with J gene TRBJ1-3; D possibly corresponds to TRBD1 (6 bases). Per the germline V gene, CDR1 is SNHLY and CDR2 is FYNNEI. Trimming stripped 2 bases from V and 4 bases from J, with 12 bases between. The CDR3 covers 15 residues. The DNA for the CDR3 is TGTGCCAGCAGTGAACGGGGGGCGGCCGGAAACACCATATATTTT. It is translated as CASSERGAAGNTIYF.

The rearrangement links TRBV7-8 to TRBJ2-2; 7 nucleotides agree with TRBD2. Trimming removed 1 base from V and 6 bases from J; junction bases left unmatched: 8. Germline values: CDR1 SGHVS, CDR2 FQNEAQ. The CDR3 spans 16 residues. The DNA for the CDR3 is TGTGCCAGCAGCTTAGGCTGGGGGGGGTTGGCCGGGGAGCTGTTTTTT. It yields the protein CASSLGWGGLAGELFF.

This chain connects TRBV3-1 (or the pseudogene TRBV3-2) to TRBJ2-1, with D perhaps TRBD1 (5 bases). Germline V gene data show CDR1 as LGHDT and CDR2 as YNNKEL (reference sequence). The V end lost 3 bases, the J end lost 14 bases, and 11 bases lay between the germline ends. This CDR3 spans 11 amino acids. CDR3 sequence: CASSQTGHKFF. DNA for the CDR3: TGTGCCAGCAGCCAGACCGGACATAAGTTCTTC.

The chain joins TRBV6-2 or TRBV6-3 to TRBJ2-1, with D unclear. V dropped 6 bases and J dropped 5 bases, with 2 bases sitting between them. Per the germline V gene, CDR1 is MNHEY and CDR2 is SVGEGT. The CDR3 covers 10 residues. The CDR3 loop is CASSDNEQFF. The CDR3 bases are TGTGCCAGCAGCGACAATGAGCAGTTCTTC.

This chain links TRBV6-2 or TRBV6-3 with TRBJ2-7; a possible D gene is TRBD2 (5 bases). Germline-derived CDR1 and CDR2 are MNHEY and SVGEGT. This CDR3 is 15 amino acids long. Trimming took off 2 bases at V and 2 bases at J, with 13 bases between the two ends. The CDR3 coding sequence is TGTGCCAGCAGTTACCCCGCCGGGGTAACCTACGAGCAGTACTTC. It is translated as CASSYPAGVTYEQYF.

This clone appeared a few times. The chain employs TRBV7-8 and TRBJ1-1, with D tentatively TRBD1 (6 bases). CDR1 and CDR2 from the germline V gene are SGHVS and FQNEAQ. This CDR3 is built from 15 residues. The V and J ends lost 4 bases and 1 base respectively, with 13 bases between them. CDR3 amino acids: CASSSLGGTNTEAFF. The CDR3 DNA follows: TGTGCCAGCAGCTCTCTGGGGGGCACGAACACTGAAGCTTTCTTT.

CDR3 DNA sequence: TGTGCCAGCAGCTCAACAGGGATGGACACCGGGGAGCTGTTTTTT. Its translation: CASSSTGMDTGELFF. The chain employs TRBV11-2 and TRBJ2-2, with D possibly TRBD1 on 6 matching bases. The CDR3 has 15 amino acids. Germline assignment: CDR1 SGHAT and CDR2 FQNNGV. Trimming stripped 4 bases from V and 3 bases from J, with 12 bases between.